Here is one TCR beta chain with its context. The antigen is unknown. Recipients boosted at about 4 weeks or about 12 weeks are pooled. The V end lost 2 bases, the J end lost 4 bases, and 17 bases lay between the germline ends. Germline V gives CDR1 MDHEN, CDR2 SYDVKM. The CDR3 has 16 residues. This specimen belongs to a study of T cell responses to AZD1222 COVID-19 vaccine. Study-level points and caveats: The CD4 TCRs associated with vaccination extended across spike and predominated at 160-218 and 743-854. Most donors were white British, females outnumbered males, and clonal diversity was possibly underestimated. The reported proportion of spike-specific TCRs targeting unmutated variant regions was nearly half.

Profiling relied on immunoSEQ multiplex PCR, and the TCRdb table lists in-frame clones only, not all of them. The sample consists of 110,000 to 150,000 clones, approximately 90% of them appearing once. Sequenced here: peripheral blood, sampled 28 days after the second AZD1222 dose. This receptor was identified in an adult who received the AZD1222 COVID-19 vaccine. The V call is TRBV28, the J call TRBJ1-1; weak D call: TRBD1 (5 bases). For the CDR3, the DNA is TGTGCCAGCAGTTTAACCCAGGGCAGGTCGGGCACTGAAGCTTTCTTT. Amino acids: CASSLTQGRSGTEAFF.